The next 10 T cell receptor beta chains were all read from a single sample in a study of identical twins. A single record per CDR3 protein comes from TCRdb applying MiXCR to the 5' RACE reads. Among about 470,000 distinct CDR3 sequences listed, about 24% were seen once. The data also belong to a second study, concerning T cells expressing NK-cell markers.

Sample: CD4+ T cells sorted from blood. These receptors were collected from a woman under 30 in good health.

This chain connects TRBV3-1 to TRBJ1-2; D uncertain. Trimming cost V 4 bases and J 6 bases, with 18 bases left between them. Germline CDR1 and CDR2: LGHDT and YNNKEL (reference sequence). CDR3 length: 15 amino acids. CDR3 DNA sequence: TGTGCCAGCAGCCCCCAACCCGGGTCTTACAATGGCTACACCTTC. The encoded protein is CASSPQPGSYNGYTF.

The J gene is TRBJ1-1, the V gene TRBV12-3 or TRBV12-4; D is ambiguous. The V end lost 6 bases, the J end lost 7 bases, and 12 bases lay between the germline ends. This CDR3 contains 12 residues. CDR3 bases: TGTGCCAGCAGCCCAGAACGGGGTGAAGCTTTCTTT. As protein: CASSPERGEAFF.

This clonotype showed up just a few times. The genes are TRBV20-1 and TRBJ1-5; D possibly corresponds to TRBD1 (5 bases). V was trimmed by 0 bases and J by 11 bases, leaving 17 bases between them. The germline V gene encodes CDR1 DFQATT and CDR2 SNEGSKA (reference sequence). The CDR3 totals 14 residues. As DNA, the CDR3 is TGCAGTGCTAGAGAGGGGGGTTCCGTGGGGGCCCAGCATTTT. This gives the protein CSAREGGSVGAQHF.

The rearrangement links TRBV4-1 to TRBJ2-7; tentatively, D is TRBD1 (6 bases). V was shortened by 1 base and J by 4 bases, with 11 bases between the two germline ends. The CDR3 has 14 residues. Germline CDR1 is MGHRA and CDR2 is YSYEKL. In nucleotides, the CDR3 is TGCGCCAGCAGCCAAGTCCTGGACAGTTACGAGCAGTACTTC. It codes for CASSQVLDSYEQYF.

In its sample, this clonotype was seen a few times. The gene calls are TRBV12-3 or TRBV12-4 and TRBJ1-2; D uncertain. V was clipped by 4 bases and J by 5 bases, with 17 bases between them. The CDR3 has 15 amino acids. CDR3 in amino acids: CASSSHSDHWYGYTF. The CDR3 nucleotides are TGTGCCAGCAGTTCACACAGCGATCATTGGTATGGCTACACCTTC.

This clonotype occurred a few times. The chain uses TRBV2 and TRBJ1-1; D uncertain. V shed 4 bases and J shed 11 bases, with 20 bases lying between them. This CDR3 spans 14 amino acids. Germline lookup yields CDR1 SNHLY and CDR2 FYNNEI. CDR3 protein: CASSAHKGSPGAFF. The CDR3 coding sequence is TGTGCCAGCAGTGCACACAAGGGATCCCCGGGTGCTTTCTTT.

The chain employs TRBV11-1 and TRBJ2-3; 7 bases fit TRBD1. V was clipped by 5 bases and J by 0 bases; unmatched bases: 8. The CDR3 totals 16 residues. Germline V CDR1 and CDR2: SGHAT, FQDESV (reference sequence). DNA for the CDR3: TGTGCCAGCAGCGATCGGGACAGCCCAAGCACAGATACGCAGTATTTT. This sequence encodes CASSDRDSPSTDTQYF.

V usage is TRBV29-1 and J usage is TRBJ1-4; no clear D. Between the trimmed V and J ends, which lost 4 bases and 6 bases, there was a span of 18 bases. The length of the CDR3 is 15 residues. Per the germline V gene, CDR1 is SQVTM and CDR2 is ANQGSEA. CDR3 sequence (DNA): TGCAGCGTTGCGTTTCACACAGAAGCCTATGAAAAACTGTTTTTT. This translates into CSVAFHTEAYEKLFF. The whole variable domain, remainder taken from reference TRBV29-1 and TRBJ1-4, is SAVISQKPSRDICQRGTSLTIQCQVDSQVTMMFWYRQQPGQSLTLIATANQGSEATYESGFVIDKFPISRPNLTFSTLTVSNMSPEDSSIYLCSVAFHTEAYEKLFFGSGTQLSVL.

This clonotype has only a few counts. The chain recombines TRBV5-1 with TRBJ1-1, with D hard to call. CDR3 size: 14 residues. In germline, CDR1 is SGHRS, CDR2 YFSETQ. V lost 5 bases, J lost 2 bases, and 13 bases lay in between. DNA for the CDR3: TGCGCCAGCAGGGAACTACAGATTAACACTGAAGCTTTCTTT. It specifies CASRELQINTEAFF.

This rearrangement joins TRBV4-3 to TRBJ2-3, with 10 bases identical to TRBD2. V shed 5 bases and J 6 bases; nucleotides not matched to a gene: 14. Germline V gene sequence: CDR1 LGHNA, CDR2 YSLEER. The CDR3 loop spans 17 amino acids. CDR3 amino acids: CASSSHPASGSGDTQYF. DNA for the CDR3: TGCGCCAGCAGCTCACATCCCGCTAGCGGGAGTGGGGATACGCAGTATTTT.